Sequencing of this T cell receptor (beta chain) was carried out in a study of cytomegalovirus exposure and HLA in healthy donors. The V end was cut by 2 bases, the J end by 4 bases, with 18 bases between. The CDR3 covers 17 residues. CDR1 and CDR2 from the germline V gene are MNHNS and SASEGT. The PCR had 60 Vbeta and 13 Jbeta primers. Sequencing used immunoSEQ multiplex PCR; TCRdb keeps in-frame clones, though not all of them. The table shows 85,000 to 100,000 clones, with roughly four fifths occurring only once. Whole-study findings and limits: There were about 160 TCR beta chains listed as cytomegalovirus-associated.

Healthy bone marrow donors made up the cohort. Likely unrecorded immune exposures existed in these nominally healthy donors. This clone was recorded a few times. What it recognizes is unknown. V gene TRBV6-1 combines with J gene TRBJ1-3; D remains unclear. Material: PBMCs. The clonotype originates from a human donor in good health. The CDR3 nucleotides read TGTGCCAGCAGTGAAATCCTGAGGGCCTTCCGGGGAAACACCATATATTTT. This gives the protein CASSEILRAFRGNTIYF.